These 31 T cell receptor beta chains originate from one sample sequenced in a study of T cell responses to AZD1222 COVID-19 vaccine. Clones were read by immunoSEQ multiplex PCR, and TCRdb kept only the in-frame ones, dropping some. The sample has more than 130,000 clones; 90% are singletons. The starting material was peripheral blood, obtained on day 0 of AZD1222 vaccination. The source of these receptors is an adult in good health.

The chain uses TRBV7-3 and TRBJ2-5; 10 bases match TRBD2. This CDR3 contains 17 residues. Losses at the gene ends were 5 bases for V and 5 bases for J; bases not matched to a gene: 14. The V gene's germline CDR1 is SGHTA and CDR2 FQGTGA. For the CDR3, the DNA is TGTGCCAGCAGCCCGAAGCCTAGGCTAGCGGGAGTTGAGACCCAGTACTTC. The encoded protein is CASSPKPRLAGVETQYF.

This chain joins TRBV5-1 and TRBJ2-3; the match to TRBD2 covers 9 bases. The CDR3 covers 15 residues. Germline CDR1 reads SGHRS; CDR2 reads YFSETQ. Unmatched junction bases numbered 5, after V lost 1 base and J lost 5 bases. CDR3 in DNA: TGCGCCAGCAGCTTGTTTGCGGGGGGGAGAGATACGCAGTATTTT. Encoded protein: CASSLFAGGRDTQYF.

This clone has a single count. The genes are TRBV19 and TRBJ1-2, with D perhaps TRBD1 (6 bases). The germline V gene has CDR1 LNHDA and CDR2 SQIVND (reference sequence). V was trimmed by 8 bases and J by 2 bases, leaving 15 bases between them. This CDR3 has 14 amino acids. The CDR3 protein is CASAVQGSNYGYTF. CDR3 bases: TGTGCCAGTGCGGTTCAGGGGAGCAACTATGGCTACACCTTC.

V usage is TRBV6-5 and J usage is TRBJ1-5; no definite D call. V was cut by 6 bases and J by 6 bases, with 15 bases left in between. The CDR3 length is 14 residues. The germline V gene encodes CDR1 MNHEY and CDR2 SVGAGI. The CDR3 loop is CASSRDPLSQPQHF. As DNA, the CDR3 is TGTGCCAGCAGCCGTGACCCATTGAGTCAGCCCCAGCATTTT.

The CDR3: CASSPPLDRGQETQYF. The DNA of the CDR3 is TGTGCCAGCAGCCCCCCACTGGACAGGGGCCAAGAGACCCAGTACTTC. The chain employs TRBV3-1 (or the pseudogene TRBV3-2) and TRBJ2-5; 9 nucleotides line up with TRBD1. V shed 4 bases, J shed 1 base, and the junction held 7 bases outside the gene matches. Germline V gives CDR1 LGHDT, CDR2 YNNKEL (reference sequence). CDR3 length: 16 residues.

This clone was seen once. CDR3 residues: CATSAAAAPDYGYTF. In nucleotides, the CDR3 is TGTGCCACCAGTGCCGCGGCAGCTCCGGACTATGGCTACACCTTC. J is TRBJ1-2 and V is TRBV24-1; the D is unclear. Trimming cost V 5 bases and J 3 bases, with 15 bases left between them. This CDR3 spans 15 amino acids. Germline V gene data show CDR1 as KGHDR and CDR2 as SFDVKD.

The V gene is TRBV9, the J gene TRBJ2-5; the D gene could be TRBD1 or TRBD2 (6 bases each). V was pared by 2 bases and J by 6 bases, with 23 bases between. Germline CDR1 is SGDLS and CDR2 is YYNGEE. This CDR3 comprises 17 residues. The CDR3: CASSVTHPRGLGKTQYF. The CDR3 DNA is TGTGCCAGCAGCGTTACCCACCCCCGGGGGCTGGGGAAGACCCAGTACTTC.

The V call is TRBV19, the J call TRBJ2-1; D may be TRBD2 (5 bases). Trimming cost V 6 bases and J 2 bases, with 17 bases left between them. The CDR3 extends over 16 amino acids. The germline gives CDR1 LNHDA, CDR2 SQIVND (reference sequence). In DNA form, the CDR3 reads TGTGCCAGTAGGCCCCCCCCGGGGAGAGCCTACAATGAGCAGTTCTTC. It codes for CASRPPPGRAYNEQFF.

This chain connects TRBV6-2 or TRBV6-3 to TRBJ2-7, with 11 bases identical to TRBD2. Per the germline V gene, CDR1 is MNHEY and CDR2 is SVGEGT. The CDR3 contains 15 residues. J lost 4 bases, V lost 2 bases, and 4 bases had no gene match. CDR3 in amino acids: CASSYTRLAGYEQYF. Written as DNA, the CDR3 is TGTGCCAGCAGTTACACCCGACTAGCGGGATACGAGCAGTACTTC.

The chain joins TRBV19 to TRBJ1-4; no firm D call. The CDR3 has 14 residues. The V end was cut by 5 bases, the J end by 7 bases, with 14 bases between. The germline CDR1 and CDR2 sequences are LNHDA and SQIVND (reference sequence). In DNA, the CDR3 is TGTGCCAGTAGTCTTCACGTTTCGTCTGAAAAACTGTTTTTT. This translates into CASSLHVSSEKLFF.

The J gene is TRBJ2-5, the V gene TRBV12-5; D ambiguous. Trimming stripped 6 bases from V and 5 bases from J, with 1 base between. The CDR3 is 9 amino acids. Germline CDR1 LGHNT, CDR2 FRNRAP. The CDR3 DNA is TGTGCTAGTGGGGAGACCCAGTACTTC. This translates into CASGETQYF. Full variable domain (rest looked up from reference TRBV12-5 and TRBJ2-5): DARVTQTPRHKVTEMGQEVTMRCQPILGHNTVFWYRQTMMQGLELLAYFRNRAPLDDSGMPKDRFSAEMPDATLATLKIQPSEPRDSAVYFCASGETQYFGPGTRLLVL.

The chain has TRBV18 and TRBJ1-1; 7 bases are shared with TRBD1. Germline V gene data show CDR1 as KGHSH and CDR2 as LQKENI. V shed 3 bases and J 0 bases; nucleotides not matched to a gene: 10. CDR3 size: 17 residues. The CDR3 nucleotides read TGTGCCAGCTCACCGTCAAGGGGGCGGATTATGAACACTGAAGCTTTCTTT. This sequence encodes CASSPSRGRIMNTEAFF.

DNA of the CDR3: TGTGCCTGGAATAGGGACAGACTCCAAGAGACCCAGTACTTC. This encodes CAWNRDRLQETQYF. The chain has TRBV30 and TRBJ2-5; 7 nucleotides agree with TRBD1. The junction had 6 bases not matched to a gene; V was cut back by 4 bases and J by 1 base. The CDR3 runs 14 residues. The V gene's germline CDR1 is GTSNPN and CDR2 SVGIG (reference sequence).

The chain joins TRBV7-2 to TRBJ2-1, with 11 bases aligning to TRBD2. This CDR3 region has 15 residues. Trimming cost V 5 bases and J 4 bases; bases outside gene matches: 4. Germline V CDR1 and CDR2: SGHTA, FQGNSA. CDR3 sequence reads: CASSLGTSGYNEQFF. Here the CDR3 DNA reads TGTGCCAGCAGCCTGGGGACTAGCGGTTACAATGAGCAGTTCTTC.

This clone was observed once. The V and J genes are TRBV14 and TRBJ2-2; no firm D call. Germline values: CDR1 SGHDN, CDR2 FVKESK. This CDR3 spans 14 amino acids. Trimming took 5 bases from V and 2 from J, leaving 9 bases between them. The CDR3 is CASSVKRNTGELFF. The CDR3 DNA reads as TGTGCCAGCAGCGTAAAAAGAAACACCGGGGAGCTGTTTTTT.

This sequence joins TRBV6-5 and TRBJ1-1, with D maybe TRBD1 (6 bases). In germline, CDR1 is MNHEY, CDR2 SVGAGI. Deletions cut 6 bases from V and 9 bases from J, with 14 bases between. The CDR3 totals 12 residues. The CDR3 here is CASRGAGDQAFF. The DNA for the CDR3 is TGTGCCAGCAGGGGGGCAGGGGACCAAGCTTTCTTT.

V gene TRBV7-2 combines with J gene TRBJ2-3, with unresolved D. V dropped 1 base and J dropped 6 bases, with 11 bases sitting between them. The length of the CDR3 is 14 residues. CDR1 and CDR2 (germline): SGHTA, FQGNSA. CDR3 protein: CASSLGGPPDTQYF. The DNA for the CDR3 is TGTGCCAGCAGCTTAGGCGGTCCTCCGGATACGCAGTATTTT.

The CDR3 region has the DNA TGCAGCGTTGTGGGCATAACACTAGCCGCAGATACGCAGTATTTT. Amino acids: CSVVGITLAADTQYF. The genes are TRBV29-1 and TRBJ2-3; D may be TRBD2 (6 bases). From germline, CDR1 is SQVTM and CDR2 ANQGSEA. CDR3 length equals 15 residues. The V end was cut by 4 bases, the J end by 4 bases, with 18 bases between.

The CDR3: CASSQPGRYEQYF. The DNA for the CDR3 is TGTGCCAGCAGCCAGCCGGGAAGGTACGAGCAGTACTTC. This chain uses TRBV5-6 with TRBJ2-7, with D possibly TRBD2 on 5 matching bases. V was cut by 4 bases and J by 4 bases, with 12 bases left in between. Germline V CDR1 and CDR2: SGHDT, YYEEEE. There are 13 residues in the CDR3.

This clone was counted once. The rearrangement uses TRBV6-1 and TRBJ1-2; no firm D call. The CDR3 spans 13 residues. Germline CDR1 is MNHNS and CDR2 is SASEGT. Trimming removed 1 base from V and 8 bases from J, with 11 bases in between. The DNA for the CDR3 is TGTGCCAGCAGTGAAGACCCGGAAGGGGGCTACACCTTC. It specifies CASSEDPEGGYTF.

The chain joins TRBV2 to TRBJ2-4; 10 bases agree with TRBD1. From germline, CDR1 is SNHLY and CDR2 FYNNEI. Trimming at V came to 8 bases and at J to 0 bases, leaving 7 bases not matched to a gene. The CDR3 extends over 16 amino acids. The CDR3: CASLGQGNLAKNIQYF. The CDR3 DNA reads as TGTGCCAGCCTGGGACAGGGGAATCTAGCCAAAAACATTCAGTACTTC.

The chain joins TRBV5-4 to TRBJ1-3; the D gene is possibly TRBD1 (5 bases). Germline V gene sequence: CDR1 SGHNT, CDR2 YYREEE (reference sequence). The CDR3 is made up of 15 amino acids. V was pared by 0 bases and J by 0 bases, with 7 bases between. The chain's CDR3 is CASSLDGGSGNTIYF. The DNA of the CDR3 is TGTGCCAGCAGCTTGGATGGGGGCTCTGGAAACACCATATATTTT.

DNA of the CDR3: TGTGCCAGCAGCTTAGGTAGGAGGACAGGGGCGAACACTGAAGCTTTCTTT. Its protein product is CASSLGRRTGANTEAFF. The V gene is TRBV7-8, the J gene TRBJ1-1; 9 bases align to TRBD1. V lost 1 base to trimming and J lost 1 base; unmatched junction nucleotides: 7. The CDR3 is 17 amino acids. Germline V lookup: CDR1 SGHVS, CDR2 FQNEAQ.

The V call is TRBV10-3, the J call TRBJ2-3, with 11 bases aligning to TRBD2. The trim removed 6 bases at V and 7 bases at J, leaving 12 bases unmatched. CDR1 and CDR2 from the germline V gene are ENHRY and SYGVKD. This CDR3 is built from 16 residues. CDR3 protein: CAISSLTSGTLYTQYF. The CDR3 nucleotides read TGTGCCATCAGCTCCCTGACTAGCGGGACTCTATATACGCAGTATTTT.

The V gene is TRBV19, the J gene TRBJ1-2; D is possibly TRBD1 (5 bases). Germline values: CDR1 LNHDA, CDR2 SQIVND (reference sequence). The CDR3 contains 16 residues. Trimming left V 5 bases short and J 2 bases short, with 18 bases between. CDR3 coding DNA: TGTGCCAGTAGTCCCGACCGTATCGGGGCCAACTATGGCTACACCTTC. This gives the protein CASSPDRIGANYGYTF.

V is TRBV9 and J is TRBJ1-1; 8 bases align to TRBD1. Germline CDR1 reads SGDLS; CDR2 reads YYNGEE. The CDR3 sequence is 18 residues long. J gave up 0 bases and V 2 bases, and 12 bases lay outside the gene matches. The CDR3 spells CASSVGSGGGRLNTEAFF. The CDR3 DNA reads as TGTGCCAGCAGCGTGGGGTCAGGGGGCGGGAGGTTGAACACTGAAGCTTTCTTT.

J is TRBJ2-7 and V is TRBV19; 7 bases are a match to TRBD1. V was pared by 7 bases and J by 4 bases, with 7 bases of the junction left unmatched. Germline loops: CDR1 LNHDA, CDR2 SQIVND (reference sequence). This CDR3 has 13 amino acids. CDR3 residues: CASTIGRGYEQYF. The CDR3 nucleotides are TGTGCCAGTACCATAGGCAGGGGGTACGAGCAGTACTTC.

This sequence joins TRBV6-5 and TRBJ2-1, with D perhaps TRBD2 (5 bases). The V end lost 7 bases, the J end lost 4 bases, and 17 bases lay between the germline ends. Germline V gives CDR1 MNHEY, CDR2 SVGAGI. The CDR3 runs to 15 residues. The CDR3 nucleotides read TGTGCCAGCACCTCGTCGAGACGGACTTACAATGAGCAGTTCTTC. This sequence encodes CASTSSRRTYNEQFF.

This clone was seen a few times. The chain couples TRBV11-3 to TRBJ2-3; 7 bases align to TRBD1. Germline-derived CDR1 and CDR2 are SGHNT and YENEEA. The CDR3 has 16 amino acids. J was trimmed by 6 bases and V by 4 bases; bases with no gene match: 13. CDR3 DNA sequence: TGTGCCAGCAGCTGGCGGACAGGAGAGGGGATGGATACGCAGTATTTT. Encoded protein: CASSWRTGEGMDTQYF.

CDR3 protein: CASSPVGGRTNTEAFF. The CDR3 DNA sequence: TGTGCCAGCTCCCCGGTCGGGGGACGAACTAACACTGAAGCTTTCTTT. The V gene is TRBV18, the J gene TRBJ1-1, with D perhaps TRBD1 (5 bases). The CDR3 runs to 16 residues. Germline values: CDR1 KGHSH, CDR2 LQKENI. Trimming shortened V by 6 bases and J by 2 bases, and 19 bases separated the two germline ends. Together with reference TRBV18 and TRBJ1-1, the CDR3 gives the full variable domain: NAGVMQNPRHLVRRRGQEARLRCSPMKGHSHVYWYRQLPEEGLKFMVYLQKENIIDESGMPKERFSAEFPKEGPSILRIQQVVRGDSAAYFCASSPVGGRTNTEAFFGQGTRLTVV.

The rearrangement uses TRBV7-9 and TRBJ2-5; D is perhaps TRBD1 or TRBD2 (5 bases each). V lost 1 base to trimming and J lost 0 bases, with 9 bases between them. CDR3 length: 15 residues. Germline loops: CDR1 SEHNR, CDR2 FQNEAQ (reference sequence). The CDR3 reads CASSLGGTHQETQYF. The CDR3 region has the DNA TGTGCCAGCAGCTTAGGAGGGACGCACCAAGAGACCCAGTACTTC.